This T cell receptor beta chain was documented in a study of blood T cell repertoires in COVID-19. Produced via immunoSEQ multiplex PCR; TCRdb's table is partial and in-frame only. This table holds under 200,000 clones, 89% found once. The germline V gene encodes CDR1 SGHNT and CDR2 YYREEE (reference sequence). There are 16 residues in the CDR3. Germline trimming cut 4 bases from V and 3 bases from J; bases unmatched to any gene: 7. The sequence was collected from a woman between 18 and 29 years old who had recovered from COVID-19. The chain links TRBV5-4 to TRBJ2-7; 13 bases fit TRBD2. Specimen: PBMCs or T cells enriched from blood (not recorded which). The CDR3 here is CASSARTSGSLYEQYF. The CDR3 DNA follows: TGTGCCAGCAGCGCCCGGACTAGCGGGAGTCTCTACGAGCAGTACTTC.